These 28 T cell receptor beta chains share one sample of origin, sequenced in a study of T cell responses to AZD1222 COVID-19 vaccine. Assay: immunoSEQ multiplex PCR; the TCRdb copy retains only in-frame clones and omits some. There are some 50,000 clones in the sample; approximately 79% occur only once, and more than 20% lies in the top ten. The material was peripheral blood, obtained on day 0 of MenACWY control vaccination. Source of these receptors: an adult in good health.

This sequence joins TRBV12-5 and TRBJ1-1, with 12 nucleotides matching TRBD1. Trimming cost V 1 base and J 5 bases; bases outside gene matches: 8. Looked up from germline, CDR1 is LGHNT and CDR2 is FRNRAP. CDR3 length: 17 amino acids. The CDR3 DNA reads TGTGCTAGTGGTTTGGATTCCGGGACAGGGGGCTGGACTGAAGCTTTCTTT. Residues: CASGLDSGTGGWTEAFF.

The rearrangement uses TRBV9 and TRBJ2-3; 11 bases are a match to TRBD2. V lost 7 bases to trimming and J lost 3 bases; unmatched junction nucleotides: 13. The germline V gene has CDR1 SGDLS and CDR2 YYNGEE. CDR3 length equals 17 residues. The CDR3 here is CASGVLAGAGGTDTQYF. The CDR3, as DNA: TGTGCCAGCGGAGTACTAGCGGGAGCGGGAGGGACAGATACGCAGTATTTT.

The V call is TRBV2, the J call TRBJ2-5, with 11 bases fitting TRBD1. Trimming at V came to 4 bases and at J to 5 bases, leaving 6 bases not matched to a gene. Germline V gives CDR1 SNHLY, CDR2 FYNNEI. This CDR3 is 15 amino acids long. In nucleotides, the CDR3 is TGTGCCAGCAGTGTAGGGACAGGGGGGTGGGAGACCCAGTACTTC. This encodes CASSVGTGGWETQYF.

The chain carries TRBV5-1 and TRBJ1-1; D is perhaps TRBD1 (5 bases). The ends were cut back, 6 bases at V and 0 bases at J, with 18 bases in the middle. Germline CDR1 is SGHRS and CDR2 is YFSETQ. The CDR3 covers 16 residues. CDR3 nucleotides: TGCGCCAGCATGACTTCAGGGCAACACATGAACACTGAAGCTTTCTTT. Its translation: CASMTSGQHMNTEAFF.

This chain's CDR3 is CASRLEGEQYF. CDR3 bases: TGTGCCAGCAGACTAGAGGGGGAGCAGTACTTC. This rearrangement joins TRBV3-1 (or the pseudogene TRBV3-2) to TRBJ2-7; D possibly matches TRBD1 or TRBD2 (5 bases each). CDR1 is LGHDT and CDR2 is YNNKEL in the germline V gene (reference sequence). V lost 6 bases to trimming and J lost 7 bases, with 10 bases between them. There are 11 residues in the CDR3.

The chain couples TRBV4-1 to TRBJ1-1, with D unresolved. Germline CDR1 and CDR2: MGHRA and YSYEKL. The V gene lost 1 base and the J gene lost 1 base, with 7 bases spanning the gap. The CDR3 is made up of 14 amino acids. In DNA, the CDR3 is TGCGCCAGCAGCCAAGGGGAAAAGAACACTGAAGCTTTCTTT. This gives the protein CASSQGEKNTEAFF.

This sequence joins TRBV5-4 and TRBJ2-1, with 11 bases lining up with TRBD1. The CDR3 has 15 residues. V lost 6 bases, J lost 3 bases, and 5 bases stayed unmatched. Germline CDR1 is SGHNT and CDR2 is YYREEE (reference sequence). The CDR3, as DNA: TGTGCCAGCACCGGGACAGGGGGTATCTACAATGAGCAGTTCTTC. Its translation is CASTGTGGIYNEQFF.

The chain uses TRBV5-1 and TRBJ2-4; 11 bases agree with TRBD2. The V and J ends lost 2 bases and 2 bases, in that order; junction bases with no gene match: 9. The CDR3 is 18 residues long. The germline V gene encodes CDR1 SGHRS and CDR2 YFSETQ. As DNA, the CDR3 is TGCGCCAGCAGCTTTTTAGCGGGGGGGCCTGGTTCCAAAAACATTCAGTACTTC. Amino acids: CASSFLAGGPGSKNIQYF.

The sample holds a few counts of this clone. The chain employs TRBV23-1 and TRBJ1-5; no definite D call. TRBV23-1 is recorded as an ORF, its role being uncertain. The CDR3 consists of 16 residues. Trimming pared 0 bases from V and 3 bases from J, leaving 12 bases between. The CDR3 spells CASSQSGCRDNQPQHF. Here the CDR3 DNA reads TGCGCCAGCAGTCAATCAGGTTGTAGGGACAATCAGCCCCAGCATTTT.

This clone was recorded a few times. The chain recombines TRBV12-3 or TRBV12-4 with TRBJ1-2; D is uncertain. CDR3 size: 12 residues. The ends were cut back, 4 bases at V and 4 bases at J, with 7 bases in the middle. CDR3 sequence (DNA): TGTGCCAGCAGTTCAAAGGGCTATGGCTACACCTTC. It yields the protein CASSSKGYGYTF.

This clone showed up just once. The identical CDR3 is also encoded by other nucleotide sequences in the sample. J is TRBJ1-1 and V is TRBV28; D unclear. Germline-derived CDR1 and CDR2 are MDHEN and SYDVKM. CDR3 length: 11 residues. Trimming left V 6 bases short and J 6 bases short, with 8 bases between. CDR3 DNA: TGTGCCAGCAGAGGACGGCCTGAAGCTTTCTTT. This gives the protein CASRGRPEAFF.

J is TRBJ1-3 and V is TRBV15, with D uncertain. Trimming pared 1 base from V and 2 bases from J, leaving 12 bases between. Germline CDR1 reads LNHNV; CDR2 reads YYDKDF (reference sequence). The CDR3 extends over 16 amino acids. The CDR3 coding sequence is TGTGCCACCAGCAGAGCCCTCGATGGGGCTGGAAACACCATATATTTT. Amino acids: CATSRALDGAGNTIYF.

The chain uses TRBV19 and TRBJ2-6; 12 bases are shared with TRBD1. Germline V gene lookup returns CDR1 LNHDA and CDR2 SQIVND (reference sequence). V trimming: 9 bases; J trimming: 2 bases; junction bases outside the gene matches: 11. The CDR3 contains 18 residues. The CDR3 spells CASLLPGQGAAGANVLTF. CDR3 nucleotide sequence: TGTGCCAGCCTATTGCCGGGACAGGGGGCGGCTGGGGCCAACGTCCTGACTTTC.

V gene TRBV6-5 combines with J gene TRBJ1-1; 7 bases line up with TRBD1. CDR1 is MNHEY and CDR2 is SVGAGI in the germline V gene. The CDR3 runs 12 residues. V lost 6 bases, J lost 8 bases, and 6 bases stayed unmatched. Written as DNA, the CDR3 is TGTGCCAGCAGGAGAACAGGGGAGGAAGCTTTCTTT. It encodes CASRRTGEEAFF.

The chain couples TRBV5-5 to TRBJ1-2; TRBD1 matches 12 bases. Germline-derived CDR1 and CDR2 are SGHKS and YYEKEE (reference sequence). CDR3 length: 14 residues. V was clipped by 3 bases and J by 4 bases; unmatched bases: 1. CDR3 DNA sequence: TGTGCCAGCAGCTCGGGACAGGGGGCCTATGGCTACACCTTC. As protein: CASSSGQGAYGYTF.

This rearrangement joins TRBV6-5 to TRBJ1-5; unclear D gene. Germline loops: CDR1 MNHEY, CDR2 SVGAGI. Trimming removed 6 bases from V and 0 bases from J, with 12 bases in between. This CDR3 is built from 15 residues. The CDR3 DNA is TGTGCCAGCAGCCGCAGCCTCAATAGCAATCAGCCCCAGCATTTT. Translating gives CASSRSLNSNQPQHF.

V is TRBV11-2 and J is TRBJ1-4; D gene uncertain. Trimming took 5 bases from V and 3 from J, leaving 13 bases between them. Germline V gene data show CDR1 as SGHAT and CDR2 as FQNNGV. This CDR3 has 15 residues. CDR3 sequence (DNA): TGTGCCAGCAGCGAACTTCCGGCGGCTAATGAAAAACTGTTTTTT. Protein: CASSELPAANEKLFF.

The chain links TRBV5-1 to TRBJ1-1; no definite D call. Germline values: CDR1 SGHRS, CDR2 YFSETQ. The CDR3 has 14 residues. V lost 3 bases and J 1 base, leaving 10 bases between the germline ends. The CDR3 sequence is CASSSASGNTEAFF. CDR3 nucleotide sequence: TGCGCCAGCAGCTCCGCCTCAGGGAACACTGAAGCTTTCTTT.

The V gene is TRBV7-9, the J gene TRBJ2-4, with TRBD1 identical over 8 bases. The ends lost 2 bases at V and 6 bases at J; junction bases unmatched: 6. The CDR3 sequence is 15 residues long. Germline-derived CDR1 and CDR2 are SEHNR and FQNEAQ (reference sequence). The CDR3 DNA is TGTGCCAGCAGCTTACCCCGGACAGGGCCAAACATTCAGTACTTC. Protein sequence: CASSLPRTGPNIQYF. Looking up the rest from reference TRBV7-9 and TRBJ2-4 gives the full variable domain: DTGVSQNPRHKITKRGQNVTFRCDPISEHNRLYWYRQTLGQGPEFLTYFQNEAQLEKSRLLSDRFSAERPKGSFSTLEIQRTEQGDSAMYLCASSLPRTGPNIQYFGAGTRLSVL.

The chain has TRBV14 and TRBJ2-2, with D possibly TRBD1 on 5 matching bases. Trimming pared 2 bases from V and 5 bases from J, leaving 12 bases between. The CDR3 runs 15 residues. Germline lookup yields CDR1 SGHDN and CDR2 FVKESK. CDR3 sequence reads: CASSQTGLGTGELFF. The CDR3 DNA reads TGTGCCAGCAGCCAAACAGGATTAGGAACCGGGGAGCTGTTTTTT.

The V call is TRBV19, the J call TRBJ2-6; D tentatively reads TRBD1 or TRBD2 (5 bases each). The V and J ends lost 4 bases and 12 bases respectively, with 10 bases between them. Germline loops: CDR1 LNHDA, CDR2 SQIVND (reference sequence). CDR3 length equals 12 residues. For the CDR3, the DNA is TGTGCCAGTAGTAGAGGGGTGCCCGTCCTGACTTTC. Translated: CASSRGVPVLTF.

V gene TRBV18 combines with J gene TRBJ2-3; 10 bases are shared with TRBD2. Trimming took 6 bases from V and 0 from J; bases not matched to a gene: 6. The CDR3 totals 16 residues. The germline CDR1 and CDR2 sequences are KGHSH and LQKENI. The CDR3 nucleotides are TGTGCCAGCTCGGAACTAGCGGGGTATAGCACAGATACGCAGTATTTT. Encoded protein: CASSELAGYSTDTQYF.

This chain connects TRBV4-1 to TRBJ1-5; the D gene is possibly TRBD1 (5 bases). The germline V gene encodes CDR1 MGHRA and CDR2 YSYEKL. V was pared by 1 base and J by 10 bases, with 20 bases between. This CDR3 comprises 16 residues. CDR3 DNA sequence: TGCGCCAGCAGCCAAGGGGGACCGAAAACCCTGAGCCCCCAGCATTTT. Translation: CASSQGGPKTLSPQHF.

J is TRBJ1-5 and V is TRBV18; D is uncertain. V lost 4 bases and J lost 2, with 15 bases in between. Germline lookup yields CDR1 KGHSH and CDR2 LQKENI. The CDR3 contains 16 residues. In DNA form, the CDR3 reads TGTGCCAGCTCACTAAAGGTGGGGAAGGGCAATCAGCCCCAGCATTTT. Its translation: CASSLKVGKGNQPQHF.

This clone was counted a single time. In nucleotides, the CDR3 is TGTGCCAGCAGTTTATACGGGGGAGTACGTTACGAGCAGTACTTC. Its translation is CASSLYGGVRYEQYF. The genes are TRBV28 and TRBJ2-7; D perhaps matches TRBD2 (6 bases). This CDR3 contains 15 residues. Per germline, CDR1 MDHEN and CDR2 SYDVKM. Trimming cost V 1 base and J 4 bases, with 14 bases left between them.

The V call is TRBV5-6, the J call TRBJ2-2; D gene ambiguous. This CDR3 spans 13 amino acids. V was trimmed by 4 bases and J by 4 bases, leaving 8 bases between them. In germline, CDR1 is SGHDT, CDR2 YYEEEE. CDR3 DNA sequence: TGTGCCAGCAGCGCCCTCATCACCGGGGAGCTGTTTTTT. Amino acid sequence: CASSALITGELFF.

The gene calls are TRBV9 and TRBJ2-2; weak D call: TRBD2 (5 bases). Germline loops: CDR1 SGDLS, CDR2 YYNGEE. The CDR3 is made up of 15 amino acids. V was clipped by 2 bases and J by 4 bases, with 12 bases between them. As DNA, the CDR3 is TGTGCCAGCAGCGTGCTCCCCGGAGGCACCGGGGAGCTGTTTTTT. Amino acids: CASSVLPGGTGELFF.

CDR3 protein: CASSLLTSGRAMNEQFF. CDR3 DNA sequence: TGCGCCAGCAGCCTATTGACTAGCGGGAGGGCCATGAATGAGCAGTTCTTC. This chain uses TRBV5-1 with TRBJ2-1; 14 nucleotides align to TRBD2. The CDR3 has 17 amino acids. J lost 7 bases, V lost 4 bases, and 10 bases had no gene match. Germline V CDR1 and CDR2: SGHRS, YFSETQ.